The 19 T cell receptor beta chains listed next were all sequenced from one sample in a study of tumor-infiltrating lymphocytes in primary liver carcinoma. From 450 to 600 ng total RNA, TCR beta cDNA was generated with a primer in the constant region. Library construction for TCR beta comprised three nested multiplex PCR rounds performed with slightly modified ARM-PCR. Researchers ran the first two PCR rounds for roughly 10 cycles each with TRBV1-TRBV30 forward primers and a C-beta reverse primer. TCRdb fed the multiplex PCR reads into MiXCR, producing one record per CDR3 protein. Among about 100,000 distinct CDR3 sequences listed, about 62% were seen once. Unsorted bulk tissue, roughly 20-34 mg of it, served as the source for co-extraction of RNA and DNA. The material sequenced was liver tumor tissue from sampling region 2. Subset noted: tumor region T2, inferior pole. Every receptor here comes from a woman aged 55-75 years with primary liver carcinoma and hepatitis B virus infection.

A remark on this clonotype: This likely comes from a read error, as the CDR3 has no conserved phenylalanine or tryptophan at its end. This chain links TRBV11-2 with TRBJ2-6; 7 bases agree with TRBD1. Germline trimming cut 5 bases from V and 2 bases from J; bases unmatched to any gene: 9. The CDR3 runs to 17 residues. Germline V gene sequence: CDR1 SGHAT, CDR2 FQNNGV. The CDR3 DNA sequence: TGTGCCAGCAGCCCGACGGGACAGTGGACTGGGGCCAACGTCCTGACTCTA. It codes for CASSPTGQWTGANVLTL.

There are a few counts of this clonotype. The rearrangement uses TRBV24-1 and TRBJ2-1; TRBD2 matches at 9 bases. V lost 4 bases, J lost 2 bases, and 2 bases stayed unmatched. CDR3 length: 15 residues. Germline V CDR1 and CDR2: KGHDR, SFDVKD. In DNA form, the CDR3 reads TGTGCCACCAGTGAGTCTAGCGGGACCTACAATGAGCAGTTCTTC. It codes for CATSESSGTYNEQFF.

A note on this clonotype: The conserved final phenylalanine or tryptophan is absent from the CDR3, which likely points to a read error. It is unclear where the CDR3 begins or ends on the DNA, so no DNA is shown, and the CDR3 is as TCRdb lists it. This sequence joins TRBV29-1 and TRBJ2-1; the D call TRBD2 from the table was never checked on the DNA. CDR1 is SQVTM and CDR2 is ANQGSEA in the germline V gene. The CDR3 region is 11 residues in length, termini included. CDR3 protein: CSVGLAGREFL.

This clonotype was detected many times. This chain joins TRBV29-1 and TRBJ2-1, with a weak D call TRBD2 (5 bases). The CDR3 totals 15 residues. Germline assignment: CDR1 SQVTM and CDR2 ANQGSEA. V was trimmed by 4 bases and J by 1 base, leaving 14 bases between them. CDR3 nucleotide sequence: TGCAGCGTTGGAATGGGAGCTCAATCCTACAATGAGCAGTTCTTC. Translation gives CSVGMGAQSYNEQFF.

Regarding this clonotype: At one boundary the junction diverges from the germline segment, which might be a read error. The chain carries TRBV11-3 and TRBJ2-1; perhaps TRBD1 as D (5 bases). The V gene's germline CDR1 is SGHNT and CDR2 YENEEA. The CDR3 has 13 residues. CDR3 nucleotide sequence: TGTGCCAGCAGTTTAGGAGACAGCAATGAGCTGATCTTC. Amino acid sequence: CASSLGDSNELIF. Full variable domain (remainder filled in from reference TRBV11-3 and TRBJ2-1): EAGVVQSPRYKIIEKKQPVAFWCNPISGHNTLYWYLQNLGQGPELLIRYENEEAVDDSQLPKDRFSAERLKGVDSTLKIQPAELGDSAVYLCASSLGDSNELIFGPGTRLTVL.

On this clonotype itself: This may be a read error, as it is one base from a much larger clone. This chain links TRBV5-6 with TRBJ2-3; no firm D call. The CDR3 spans 16 residues. In germline, CDR1 is SGHDT, CDR2 YYEEEE. Trimming pared 3 bases from V and 2 bases from J, leaving 16 bases between. CDR3 DNA: TGTGCCAGCAGCTGGCTGAGCGTAAAGGACACAGATACGCAGTATTTT. It codes for CASSWLSVKDTDTQYF.

As for this clonotype: The conserved phenylalanine or tryptophan is not found at the CDR3 terminus, so this likely reflects a read error. The chain couples TRBV29-1 to TRBJ2-3; D is ambiguous. CDR1 is SQVTM, CDR2 ANQGSEA, per germline. The CDR3 contains 14 residues. V lost 3 bases and J 4 bases, leaving 14 bases between the germline ends. CDR3 nucleotide sequence: TGCAGCGTTGAGGCCCTGAGTGTCGCAGATACGCAGTATGTT. It is translated as CSVEALSVADTQYV.

This clonotype came up a few times. A read error may be the cause here, since a much bigger clone is one base away. The chain couples TRBV5-4 to TRBJ2-3, with D tentatively TRBD1 (6 bases). The CDR3 is 16 amino acids. The germline V gene has CDR1 SGHNT and CDR2 YYREEE (reference sequence). The V and J ends lost 3 bases and 5 bases respectively, with 19 bases between them. DNA for the CDR3: TGTGCCAGCAGCTACAATAAAATGACAGGCATAGATACGCAGTATTTT. It yields the protein CASSYNKMTGIDTQYF.

This clonotype was seen ten or more times. The V gene is TRBV6-6, the J gene TRBJ2-2, with 9 positions matching TRBD1. Germline trimming cut 6 bases from V and 7 bases from J; bases unmatched to any gene: 6. The CDR3 runs 14 residues. From germline, CDR1 is MNHNY and CDR2 SVGAGI (reference sequence). In DNA, the CDR3 is TGTGCCAGCAGGGGGACAGGGAAAGGCGGGGAGCTGTTTTTT. Its protein product is CASRGTGKGGELFF.

This clonotype was counted between two and nine times. The chain combines TRBV28 with TRBJ2-2; D is possibly TRBD2 (5 bases). Trimming cost V 11 bases and J 0 bases, with 10 bases left between them. Germline lookup yields CDR1 MDHEN and CDR2 SYDVKM. The CDR3 runs to 13 residues. The CDR3 bases are TGTGCCTATGGGGAGTCGAACACCGGGGAGCTGTTTTTT. Its translation: CAYGESNTGELFF.

In the case of this clonotype: Here the CDR3 omits its conserved ending phenylalanine or tryptophan, so a read error is the likely source. The V and J genes are TRBV11-2 and TRBJ2-1; 12 bases agree with TRBD2. The CDR3 loop spans 13 amino acids. Per the germline V gene, CDR1 is SGHAT and CDR2 is FQNNGV. The CDR3 bases are TGTGCCAGGAGCTGGACTAGCGGGGTAGAGCAGTTCTCT. Residues: CARSWTSGVEQFS.

Concerning this clonotype itself: The junction departs from germline at one end; a sequencing error may be responsible. The chain carries TRBV28 and TRBJ1-6; no firm D call. Germline V gene data show CDR1 as MDHEN and CDR2 as SYDVKM. This CDR3 region has 12 residues. The CDR3 spells CVSSRPNSPLHF. In DNA form, the CDR3 reads TGTGTCAGCAGCAGACCGAATTCACCCCTCCACTTT.

The count of this clonotype is one. A much larger clone is a single base away; this may be a read error. J is TRBJ2-5 and V is TRBV5-4; either TRBD1 or TRBD2 may fit D (6 bases each). Trimming pared 7 bases from V and 2 bases from J, leaving 15 bases between. The CDR3 totals 14 residues. In germline, CDR1 is SGHNT, CDR2 YYREEE (reference sequence). CDR3 sequence: CASSERGRQETQYF. The CDR3 region has the DNA TGTGCCAGCTCCGAAAGGGGGAGGCAAGAGACCCAGTACTTC.

Regarding this clonotype: Possible read error: a much larger clone is one base away. The chain recombines TRBV7-8 with TRBJ1-5, with D unresolved. From germline, CDR1 is SGHVS and CDR2 FQNEAQ. This CDR3 contains 12 residues. The CDR3 nucleotides are TGTGCCAGCACCACCCAGGATCAGGCCCAGCATTTT. This codes for CASTTQDQAQHF.

This clonotype was observed many times. The CDR3 coding sequence is TGTGCCAGCAGTTCTCCAGCCTCGGGACAGTCCTCTGGAAACACCATATATTTT. Encoded protein: CASSSPASGQSSGNTIYF. The chain joins TRBV6-5 to TRBJ1-3, with 7 bases aligning to TRBD1. The CDR3 totals 18 residues. The germline V gene encodes CDR1 MNHEY and CDR2 SVGAGI. Losses at the gene ends were 4 bases for V and 0 bases for J; bases not matched to a gene: 12.

With respect to this clonotype: Its ends do not fully match the called genes, so a read error is possible. The chain carries TRBV11-1 and TRBJ2-2, with D perhaps TRBD2 (5 bases). The germline V gene encodes CDR1 SGHAT and CDR2 FQDESV (reference sequence). The CDR3 has 14 amino acids. CDR3 region: CASRPSLDARELFF. Here the CDR3 DNA reads TGTGCCAGCAGACCGAGCCTTGACGCCCGGGAACTGTTTTTT.

As to this clonotype: The conserved closing phenylalanine or tryptophan is absent in this CDR3, likely reflecting a read error. The J gene is TRBJ1-5, the V gene TRBV28, with D perhaps assigned TRBD1 or TRBD2 (5 bases each). TRBJ2-3 explains the end of the DNA better; the J call may be wrong. The germline gives CDR1 MDHEN, CDR2 SYDVKM. The length of the CDR3 is 16 residues. The CDR3 DNA is TGTGCCAGCATGCGTAGAGGTAGAGGGGCCAATCAGCCCCAGTATTCT. Its protein is CASMRRGRGANQPQYS.

V and J are TRBV28 and TRBJ2-7; TRBD1 is a possible D gene (6 bases). The V end lost 8 bases, the J end lost 4 bases, and 21 bases lay between the germline ends. CDR1 and CDR2 from the germline V gene are MDHEN and SYDVKM. This CDR3 contains 15 residues. CDR3 loop: CASGLLGTTNYEQYF. CDR3 nucleotides: TGTGCCAGCGGCCTTTTGGGGACAACCAATTACGAGCAGTACTTC.

The gene calls are TRBV11-2 and TRBJ2-7; D unclear. V lost 6 bases, J lost 7 bases, and 19 bases lay in between. The CDR3 has 14 residues. CDR1 is SGHAT, CDR2 FQNNGV, per germline. DNA for the CDR3: TGTGCCAGCAGTCCGATACTCCTCACCCAGGAGCAGTACTTC. Translation gives CASSPILLTQEQYF.